The rows below give T cell receptor beta chains drawn from one sample of a study of OX40 agonist ivuxolimab in advanced cancers. Profiled with immunoSEQ multiplex PCR; TCRdb holds only in-frame clones, not every one. This table has 92,000 or so clones, approximately 80% appearing once. The starting material was CD4+ or CD8+ T cells sorted from blood, obtained in a trial of the OX40 agonist ivuxolimab. The receptor set was obtained from an adult with an advanced solid tumor such as melanoma, head and neck, liver or kidney cancer. CDR3s include the opening cysteine and the closing phenylalanine or tryptophan. The D gene is left open where the match is weak. The size entry is marked missing in some rows and otherwise reads once, few, many or a size class.

.	few	TRBJ1-2	TRBV10-1	CASSESINYGYTF	TGCGCCAGCAGTGAGTCGATTAACTATGGCTACACCTTC
.	.	TRBJ2-2	TRBV4-3	CASSQVPVIGTGELFF	TGCGCCAGCAGCCAAGTGCCTGTGATTGGCACCGGGGAGCTGTTTTTT
.	.	TRBJ2-3	TRBV19	CASSYSDRPSTDTQYF	TGTGCCAGCTCCTACTCTGACAGACCCAGCACAGATACGCAGTATTTT
.	.	TRBJ2-7	TRBV7-8	CASSPGTEVYEQYF	TGTGCCAGCAGCCCCGGGACGGAAGTCTACGAGCAGTACTTC
TRBD1	.	TRBJ2-2	TRBV29-1	CSVDWDRGLGELFF	TGCAGCGTTGACTGGGACAGGGGGCTCGGGGAGCTGTTTTTT
.	.	TRBJ1-1	TRBV27	CASMGQGWTEAFF	TGTGCCAGCATGGGGCAGGGGTGGACTGAAGCTTTCTTT
TRBD1	.	TRBJ1-1	TRBV12-5	CAGNRGSFTEAFF	TGTGCCGGGAACAGGGGGAGTTTTACTGAAGCTTTCTTT
TRBD1	.	TRBJ2-1	TRBV6-5	CASSTGTGVNEQFF	TGTGCCAGCAGCACCGGGACAGGAGTTAATGAGCAGTTCTTC
.	.	TRBJ2-3	TRBV6-5	CASSYDGGADTQYF	TGTGCCAGCAGTTACGACGGGGGCGCAGATACGCAGTATTTT
.	.	TRBJ2-7	TRBV7-3	CASSSSSYEQYF	TGTGCCAGCAGCTCGAGCTCCTACGAGCAGTACTTC
TRBD1	.	TRBJ1-1	TRBV6-6	CASSWAGGETEAFF	TGTGCCAGCAGTTGGGCAGGGGGGGAAACTGAAGCTTTCTTT
.	.	TRBJ1-1	TRBV6-5	CASSSGPHETFF	TGTGCCAGCAGCTCGGGCCCCCACGAAACTTTCTTT
.	.	TRBJ2-1	TRBV28	CASSLYASSYNEQFF	TGTGCCAGCAGTTTATACGCCAGCTCCTACAATGAGCAGTTCTTC
.	few	TRBJ2-2	TRBV19	CASSPTLGGELFF	TGTGCCAGTAGTCCAACCCTCGGCGGGGAGCTGTTTTTT
.	.	TRBJ2-7	TRBV6-5	CASSSWAGSPYEQYF	TGTGCCAGCAGCTCATGGGCAGGGTCCCCCTACGAGCAGTACTTC
.	.	TRBJ2-7	TRBV6-1	CASSEEYGGRGSFYEQYF	TGTGCCAGCAGTGAAGAGTACGGTGGCAGGGGAAGTTTCTACGAGCAGTACTTC
TRBD1	.	TRBJ2-7	TRBV19	CASSPRQGRDEQYF	TGTGCCAGTAGTCCTCGACAGGGTCGGGACGAGCAGTACTTC
.	.	TRBJ2-1	TRBV6-5	CASSTPDNEQFF	TGTGCCAGCAGTACGCCGGACAATGAGCAGTTCTTC
.	.	TRBJ2-3	TRBV4-1	CASSRGERVTDTQYF	TGCGCCAGCAGCCGAGGCGAGCGAGTCACAGATACGCAGTATTTT
.	.	TRBJ2-7	TRBV15	CATSREGGTPTPEQYF	TGTGCCACCAGCAGAGAGGGAGGAACACCTACCCCCGAGCAGTACTTC
TRBD2	few	TRBJ2-3	TRBV30	CACSLAGLRDTQYF	TGTGCCTGCTCTCTAGCGGGCTTACGGGATACGCAGTATTTT
.	.	TRBJ1-5	TRBV19	CASSLQGGNQPQHF	TGTGCCAGTAGCTTACAGGGCGGCAATCAGCCCCAGCATTTT
.	.	TRBJ1-4	TRBV27	CASSSTNEKLFF	TGTGCCAGCAGTTCAACTAATGAAAAACTGTTTTTT
.	.	TRBJ2-6	TRBV27	CASSPSGANVLTF	TGTGCCAGTAGTCCCTCTGGGGCCAACGTCCTGACTTTC
.	.	TRBJ2-2	TRBV4-1	CASSQDPRASNTGELFF	TGCGCCAGCAGCCAAGACCCCAGAGCCTCGAACACCGGGGAGCTGTTTTTT
.	.	TRBJ1-6	TRBV6-4	CASSLNREDGFPLHF	TGTGCCAGCAGCCTAAACAGGGAGGACGGATTCCCCCTCCACTTT
TRBD1	.	TRBJ1-3	TRBV5-1	CASSLATGVNSGNTIYF	TGCGCCAGCAGCTTGGCGACAGGGGTGAATTCTGGAAACACCATATATTTT
TRBD2	few	TRBJ2-4	TRBV5-8	CASSLGSGGRAIQYF	TGTGCCAGCAGCTTGGGGAGCGGGGGGCGCGCTATTCAGTACTTC
.	few	TRBJ1-5	TRBV18	CASSHPSRGYSNQPQHF	TGTGCCAGCTCTCACCCCTCCAGGGGTTATAGCAATCAGCCCCAGCATTTT
.	.	TRBJ2-5	TRBV27	CASTPEKGLTQYF	TGTGCCAGCACCCCAGAAAAGGGTCTTACCCAGTACTTC